The following is a TCR beta chain sequence with its context. Antigen specificity is unknown. This entry comes from a study of cytomegalovirus exposure and HLA in healthy donors. Study-wide results and limits: 150 to 200 TCR beta chains were listed as cytomegalovirus-associated.

TCRdb's copy holds only in-frame clones and misses some; the assay was immunoSEQ multiplex PCR. Among 200,000 to 250,000 clones listed, roughly 84% were seen once. V was pared by 1 base and J by 6 bases, with 6 bases of the junction left unmatched. Germline V gene data show CDR1 as GTSNPN and CDR2 as SVGIG (reference sequence). The CDR3 totals 14 residues. The rearrangement uses TRBV30 and TRBJ2-3, with 8 bases identical to TRBD1. The source is a woman under 30 in good health and CMV-seropositive. Specimen: PBMCs. This chain's CDR3 is CAWSAGGAGDTQYF. CDR3 sequence (DNA): TGTGCCTGGAGTGCAGGGGGCGCGGGGGATACGCAGTATTTT.